A single sample is the source of the 14 T cell receptor beta chains below, sequenced in a study of graft-versus-host responses after intestinal transplantation. The data were produced by immunoSEQ multiplex PCR, yet TCRdb's version contains in-frame clones alone and is incomplete. The data show 80,000 to 100,000 clones, roughly 91% seen once. The antigens these receptors bind are not known. This sample comprised unstimulated CD4+ T cells sorted from spleen or lymph node cells, obtained before transplant. The source of these receptors is a human donor who was the organ donor for an intestinal transplant.

The J gene is TRBJ1-2, the V gene TRBV27; D is possibly TRBD1 (6 bases). The V end was cut by 4 bases, the J end by 6 bases, with 15 bases between. The CDR3 is made up of 14 amino acids. In germline, CDR1 is MNHEY, CDR2 SMNVEV (reference sequence). The CDR3 reads CASSSPTGIDGYTF. CDR3 bases: TGTGCCAGCAGTTCCCCGACAGGTATTGATGGCTACACCTTC.

V gene TRBV7-9 combines with J gene TRBJ2-7; 11 nucleotides align to TRBD1. J was trimmed by 0 bases and V by 5 bases; bases with no gene match: 9. The germline V gene has CDR1 SEHNR and CDR2 FQNEAQ (reference sequence). CDR3 size: 17 residues. DNA of the CDR3: TGTGCCAGCAGCGCCGCCGGGACAGGGGGGCTCTCCTACGAGCAGTACTTC. It is translated as CASSAAGTGGLSYEQYF.

The V call is TRBV5-4, the J call TRBJ1-1; 11 bases match TRBD1. There are 18 residues in the CDR3. Unmatched junction bases numbered 12, after V lost 4 bases and J lost 1 base. Germline lookup yields CDR1 SGHNT and CDR2 YYREEE (reference sequence). This CDR3 is CASSPRTGGAKGNTEAFF. In DNA form, the CDR3 reads TGTGCCAGCAGCCCAAGGACAGGGGGCGCGAAAGGGAACACTGAAGCTTTCTTT.

The chain uses TRBV18 and TRBJ2-5; perhaps TRBD2 as D (5 bases). CDR1 and CDR2 from the germline V gene are KGHSH and LQKENI. Trimming cost V 2 bases and J 4 bases, with 11 bases left between them. The CDR3 has 14 residues. CDR3 amino acids: CASSPMEVAETQYF. The CDR3 DNA sequence: TGTGCCAGCTCACCAATGGAGGTTGCAGAGACCCAGTACTTC.

This rearrangement joins TRBV6-5 to TRBJ2-1, with TRBD2 matching 9 bases. There are 16 residues in the CDR3. CDR1 and CDR2 (germline): MNHEY, SVGAGI. The trim removed 2 bases at V and 0 bases at J, leaving 2 bases unmatched. The CDR3 spells CASSYRLAASYNEQFF. The CDR3 coding sequence is TGTGCCAGCAGTTACAGACTAGCGGCCTCCTACAATGAGCAGTTCTTC.

The CDR3 sequence is CAISTGGSGYTF. CDR3 sequence (DNA): TGTGCCATCAGTACAGGGGGCAGTGGCTACACCTTC. This chain uses TRBV10-3 with TRBJ1-2; 9 nucleotides line up with TRBD1. Germline V gene data show CDR1 as ENHRY and CDR2 as SYGVKD. This CDR3 spans 12 amino acids. The trim removed 5 bases at V and 7 bases at J, leaving 2 bases unmatched.

This clone occurred once. The genes are TRBV11-3 and TRBJ2-5; 7 bases are a match to TRBD2. With V trimmed by 5 bases and J by 9 bases, 6 bases remained unmatched. Looked up from germline, CDR1 is SGHNT and CDR2 is YENEEA. CDR3 length: 12 residues. CDR3 residues: CASSLPSGPQYF. DNA for the CDR3: TGTGCCAGCAGCCTCCCTAGCGGTCCCCAGTACTTC.

The chain uses TRBV5-8 and TRBJ2-7; possible D gene TRBD1, 5 bases. The V gene lost 3 bases and the J gene lost 1 base, with 17 bases spanning the gap. Germline loops: CDR1 SGHTS, CDR2 YDEGEE. The CDR3 runs 16 residues. Here the CDR3 reads CASSSYPGAASYEQYF. The CDR3 nucleotides are TGTGCCAGCAGCTCTTACCCTGGGGCTGCATCCTACGAGCAGTACTTC.

The V gene is TRBV2, the J gene TRBJ2-7; 7 bases map to TRBD2. The CDR3 extends over 13 amino acids. Germline V gene sequence: CDR1 SNHLY, CDR2 FYNNEI. Trimming took 8 bases from V and 3 from J; bases not matched to a gene: 7. DNA for the CDR3: TGTGCCAGCGGACGGGGGGAGGTCTACGAGCAGTACTTC. Residues: CASGRGEVYEQYF.

The chain has TRBV20-1 and TRBJ2-7; possibly TRBD1 for D (6 bases). CDR1 is DFQATT, CDR2 SNEGSKA, per germline (reference sequence). The CDR3 runs 11 residues. V lost 5 bases to trimming and J lost 3 bases, with 8 bases between them. DNA of the CDR3: TGCAGTGCTTCGGACAGCTACGAGCAGTACTTC. Residues: CSASDSYEQYF.

The rearrangement uses TRBV18 and TRBJ2-2; 7 bases agree with TRBD1. Germline V gene data show CDR1 as KGHSH and CDR2 as LQKENI. This CDR3 has 17 amino acids. J was trimmed by 0 bases and V by 6 bases; bases with no gene match: 10. In DNA, the CDR3 is TGTGCCAGCTCCACGACAGGGCGAACCGCGAACACCGGGGAGCTGTTTTTT. Residues: CASSTTGRTANTGELFF. The complete variable domain, with remaining parts taken from reference TRBV18 and TRBJ2-2, reads NAGVMQNPRHLVRRRGQEARLRCSPMKGHSHVYWYRQLPEEGLKFMVYLQKENIIDESGMPKERFSAEFPKEGPSILRIQQVVRGDSAAYFCASSTTGRTANTGELFFGEGSRLTVL.

The chain uses TRBV18 and TRBJ1-2; 7 bases map to TRBD1. V was pared by 5 bases and J by 4 bases, with 13 bases of the junction left unmatched. CDR3 length: 16 residues. The V gene's germline CDR1 is KGHSH and CDR2 LQKENI. The CDR3 protein is CASSSLTGEQSYGYTF. In nucleotides, the CDR3 is TGTGCCAGCTCATCCTTAACAGGGGAACAAAGCTATGGCTACACCTTC.

The rearrangement joins TRBV25-1 to TRBJ1-1; a possible D gene is TRBD1 (5 bases). There are 15 residues in the CDR3. Germline CDR1 is MGHDK and CDR2 is SYGVNS. V gave up 4 bases and J gave up 1 base, with 13 bases separating them. DNA for the CDR3: TGTGCCAGCAGTGTTAGGGGCAGTAAGAACACTGAAGCTTTCTTT. Protein product: CASSVRGSKNTEAFF.

The chain employs TRBV5-5 and TRBJ2-7; 10 nucleotides match TRBD1. This CDR3 spans 16 amino acids. Germline V gene sequence: CDR1 SGHKS, CDR2 YYEKEE (reference sequence). The trim removed 0 bases at V and 2 bases at J, leaving 5 bases unmatched. The CDR3 nucleotides read TGTGCCAGCAGCTTGGTATCCGGGACAGGGGCCTACGAGCAGTACTTC. Its protein product is CASSLVSGTGAYEQYF.